A selection of T cell receptor beta chains follows, all from one sample in a study of PD-1 blockade in classical Hodgkin lymphoma. Sequencing was performed with immunoSEQ multiplex PCR; in TCRdb, only in-frame clones are kept and a portion is missing. The data show just over 20,000 clones, about 80% seen once. This specimen was peripheral blood mononuclear cells (PBMCs), taken before the fourth cycle of nivolumab. These receptor sequences come from a human donor with classical Hodgkin lymphoma. Each CDR3 is given with its conserved first and last residue. The D gene is left open where the match is weak. Not all rows give a size; the values are once, few, many and, for expanded clones, a class.

15	TRBJ1-3	once	TRBV9	NA	CASSANSFSGNTIYF	TGTGCCAGCAGCGCAAACAGCTTCTCTGGAAACACCATATATTTT
14	TRBJ2-7	NA	TRBV28	TRBD1	CASSPGTAPYEQYF	TGTGCCAGCAGTCCCGGGACAGCGCCCTACGAGCAGTACTTC
14	TRBJ1-2	NA	TRBV5-1	NA	CASSLDVANYGYTF	TGCGCCAGCAGCTTGGACGTAGCTAACTATGGCTACACCTTC
14	TRBJ1-2	few	TRBV6-6	NA	CATFGPPLNYGYTF	TGTGCAACCTTCGGTCCCCCGCTAAACTATGGCTACACCTTC
15	TRBJ2-3	medium-sized	TRBV12-1	NA	CASSFAGTGAGAQYF	TGTGCCAGCAGCTTTGCTGGGACAGGGGCAGGCGCGCAGTATTTT
12	TRBJ2-7	NA	TRBV19	NA	CASSMGSGEQYF	TGCGCCAGTAGTATGGGGAGCGGGGAGCAGTACTTC
15	TRBJ2-2	NA	TRBV5-1	TRBD1	CASSSGQLNTGELFF	TGCGCCAGCAGCTCGGGACAGCTGAACACCGGGGAGCTGTTTTTT
13	TRBJ1-2	NA	TRBV19	NA	CASTQGRGFGYTF	TGTGCCAGTACCCAGGGGAGAGGCTTTGGCTACACCTTC
12	TRBJ2-2	NA	TRBV18	NA	CASSPGTGELFF	TGTGCCAGCTCACCCGGCACCGGGGAGCTGTTTTTT
15	TRBJ2-1	NA	TRBV10-2	TRBD2	CASNDGTSGGNEQFF	TGCGCCAGCAACGACGGGACTAGCGGGGGTAATGAGCAGTTCTTC
18	TRBJ2-3	NA	TRBV19	TRBD2	CASSLRAGAGGTTDTQYF	TGTGCCAGTAGTCTCCGGGCTGGGGCGGGAGGGACGACAGATACGCAGTATTTT